The 17 T cell receptor beta chains below all came from one sample that was sequenced in a study of memory CD4+ T cells and cytomegalovirus serostatus. Method: immunoSEQ multiplex PCR; TCRdb's copy keeps in-frame clones and lacks some. The table records tens of thousands of clones, roughly 80% of them present only once. Single viable CD3+CD4+CD8-CD45RO+ cells were sorted as the memory CD4+ T cells. The sequenced sample consisted of memory CD4+ T cells from blood. The receptors come from an adult in good health and CMV-seropositive.

V is TRBV4-3 and J is TRBJ2-1; 9 nucleotides align to TRBD1. This CDR3 is 19 amino acids long. Germline-derived CDR1 and CDR2 are LGHNA and YSLEER. V lost 0 bases, J lost 3 bases, and 12 bases stayed unmatched. The CDR3 nucleotides read TGCGCCAGCAGCCAAGATAGGGGACAGGGTGTTGGTTTCTACAATGAGCAGTTCTTC. It yields the protein CASSQDRGQGVGFYNEQFF.

This chain connects TRBV4-1 to TRBJ2-7, with 9 bases identical to TRBD1. CDR1 is MGHRA and CDR2 is YSYEKL in the germline V gene. The ends lost 0 bases at V and 3 bases at J; junction bases unmatched: 9. The CDR3 consists of 17 residues. CDR3 loop: CASSQDRDREVGYEQYF. The CDR3 bases are TGCGCCAGCAGCCAAGACCGGGACAGGGAGGTCGGCTACGAGCAGTACTTC.

The CDR3 here is CSVERQAGSYEQYF. Here the CDR3 DNA reads TGCAGCGTTGAACGACAGGCGGGGTCCTACGAGCAGTACTTC. V and J are TRBV29-1 and TRBJ2-5; the D call may be TRBD1 or TRBD2 (6 bases each). Judging by the DNA end, TRBJ2-7 fits better; the J call may be wrong. The germline gives CDR1 SQVTM, CDR2 ANQGSEA. This CDR3 comprises 14 residues.

The rearrangement links TRBV7-2 to TRBJ2-7; 7 bases line up with TRBD1. The ends lost 2 bases at V and 4 bases at J; junction bases unmatched: 8. The germline CDR1 and CDR2 sequences are SGHTA and FQGNSA. This CDR3 comprises 15 residues. This chain's CDR3 is CASSLYRDREYEQYF. For the CDR3, the DNA is TGTGCCAGCAGCTTATACCGGGACAGAGAATACGAGCAGTACTTC.

This chain joins TRBV5-1 and TRBJ1-3, with 7 bases lining up with TRBD1. The CDR3 is 16 residues long. The trim removed 2 bases at V and 0 bases at J, leaving 5 bases unmatched. Germline V gene sequence: CDR1 SGHRS, CDR2 YFSETQ. CDR3 DNA sequence: TGCGCCAGCAGCTTATATGGGACAGACTCTGGAAACACCATATATTTT. Its protein is CASSLYGTDSGNTIYF.

This chain connects TRBV6-1 to TRBJ1-2, with D uncertain. Germline V gene lookup returns CDR1 MNHNS and CDR2 SASEGT. The CDR3 totals 13 residues. The V gene lost 10 bases and the J gene lost 6 bases, with 18 bases spanning the gap. CDR3 nucleotides: TGTGCCACCAGAATCGATGGTGAAAATGGCTACACCTTC. Encoded protein: CATRIDGENGYTF.

The rearrangement links TRBV11-2 to TRBJ2-3; maybe TRBD2 (6 bases). CDR1 SGHAT and CDR2 FQNNGV come from the germline V gene. The CDR3 is 14 amino acids. Trimming shortened V by 1 base and J by 4 bases, and 9 bases separated the two germline ends. The CDR3 bases are TGTGCCAGCAGCTTAGGTTCGGGGGCAGATACGCAGTATTTT. Amino acids: CASSLGSGADTQYF. Looking up the rest from reference TRBV11-2 and TRBJ2-3 gives the full variable domain: EAGVAQSPRYKIIEKRQSVAFWCNPISGHATLYWYQQILGQGPKLLIQFQNNGVVDDSQLPKDRFSAERLKGVDSTLKIQPAKLEDSAVYLCASSLGSGADTQYFGPGTRLTVL.

The rearrangement links TRBV19 to TRBJ1-4; D unresolved. Germline lookup yields CDR1 LNHDA and CDR2 SQIVND (reference sequence). CDR3 length equals 16 residues. V lost 1 base, J lost 6 bases, and 15 bases lay in between. The CDR3 loop is CASSIVLEREDEKLFF. DNA of the CDR3: TGTGCCAGTAGTATAGTGTTGGAAAGGGAAGATGAAAAACTGTTTTTT.

This chain joins TRBV18 and TRBJ2-7; maybe TRBD1 (6 bases). Trimming took 8 bases from V and 6 from J, leaving 20 bases between them. CDR3 size: 14 residues. Germline loops: CDR1 KGHSH, CDR2 LQKENI. In DNA form, the CDR3 reads TGTGCCAGCAGCCGCCGCGGACAGACCTCCGAGCAGTACTTC. Protein sequence: CASSRRGQTSEQYF.

The rearrangement links TRBV5-1 to TRBJ2-1, with TRBD2 matching 7 bases. Germline V gene lookup returns CDR1 SGHRS and CDR2 YFSETQ. The length of the CDR3 is 14 residues. V lost 0 bases to trimming and J lost 8 bases; unmatched junction nucleotides: 5. Here the CDR3 reads CASSLGQGGDEQFF. The CDR3 nucleotides read TGCGCCAGCAGCTTGGGCCAGGGAGGGGATGAGCAGTTCTTC.

The chain is built from TRBV18 and TRBJ1-3; D uncertain. V was cut by 2 bases and J by 0 bases, with 8 bases left in between. This CDR3 is built from 15 residues. Germline CDR1 and CDR2: KGHSH and LQKENI. This chain's CDR3 is CASSPEAASGNTIYF. For the CDR3, the DNA is TGTGCCAGCTCACCAGAGGCGGCCTCTGGAAACACCATATATTTT.

The chain is built from TRBV5-4 and TRBJ1-1, with D tentatively TRBD1 (5 bases). Between the trimmed V and J ends, which lost 4 bases and 6 bases, there was a span of 19 bases. Germline V CDR1 and CDR2: SGHNT, YYREEE (reference sequence). The CDR3 length is 15 residues. DNA for the CDR3: TGTGCCAGCAGCCCCCCGGGCAGGGTAAGCGCTGAAGCTTTCTTT. Amino acid sequence: CASSPPGRVSAEAFF.

The V and J genes are TRBV7-9 and TRBJ2-7; 10 bases fit TRBD2. The CDR3 contains 14 residues. In germline, CDR1 is SEHNR, CDR2 FQNEAQ (reference sequence). The V and J ends lost 3 bases and 3 bases, in that order; junction bases with no gene match: 2. DNA of the CDR3: TGTGCCAGCAGCTTTAGCGGGGGGAGCTACGAGCAGTACTTC. Amino acid sequence: CASSFSGGSYEQYF.

This chain connects TRBV7-2 to TRBJ2-2; 7 bases are shared with TRBD2. Per the germline V gene, CDR1 is SGHTA and CDR2 is FQGNSA. The trim removed 1 base at V and 0 bases at J, leaving 2 bases unmatched. CDR3 length: 16 amino acids. The CDR3, as DNA: TGTGCCAGCAGCTTAGTTGGGGGGGCGAACACCGGGGAGCTGTTTTTT. Translation gives CASSLVGGANTGELFF.

The rearrangement joins TRBV7-2 to TRBJ2-5, with 7 positions matching TRBD1. CDR1 SGHTA and CDR2 FQGNSA come from the germline V gene. This CDR3 has 13 amino acids. Germline trimming cut 1 base from V and 5 bases from J; bases unmatched to any gene: 1. CDR3 bases: TGTGCCAGCAGCTTAGAGACAGGGGAGACCCAGTACTTC. Encoded protein: CASSLETGETQYF.

This CDR3 is CASSLAGVPQKLFF. CDR3 bases: TGTGCCAGCAGCTTAGCCGGTGTACCCCAAAAACTGTTTTTT. The chain links TRBV7-2 to TRBJ1-4; D remains unclear. The CDR3 covers 14 residues. Germline V gives CDR1 SGHTA, CDR2 FQGNSA. The germline V and J ends were trimmed by 0 bases and 9 bases, with 11 bases remaining between them.

This clone was recorded a few times. The chain uses TRBV7-2 and TRBJ2-7; D is uncertain. Deletions cut 5 bases from V and 3 bases from J, with 17 bases between. Germline V gene data show CDR1 as SGHTA and CDR2 as FQGNSA. CDR3 size: 15 residues. CDR3 in amino acids: CASSAADPRIYEQYF. CDR3 DNA: TGTGCCAGCAGCGCAGCAGACCCTAGGATCTACGAGCAGTACTTC.